The present TCR beta chain was sequenced within a study of T cells in Graves' hyperthyroidism and ophthalmopathy. The study excluded patients with uncontrolled infection, other autoimmune disease, pregnancy or lactation. The V and J ends lost 8 bases and 3 bases, in that order; junction bases with no gene match: 5. This CDR3 spans 14 amino acids. CDR1 is SQVTM and CDR2 is ANQGSEA in the germline V gene. RNA transcripts served as the template for amplifying TCR beta CDR3 regions. The TCR CDR3 first-round RT-PCR relied on the HTBI primer set. A single record per CDR3 protein comes from TCRdb applying MiXCR to the multiplex PCR reads. The repertoire consists of roughly 500,000 distinct CDR3 sequences, with roughly 45% occurring once and the leading ten covering about 40%.

The origin of this receptor is an adult woman with Graves' disease, either hyperthyroidism or ophthalmopathy (not recorded which). The chain uses TRBV29-1 and TRBJ2-5, with TRBD2 identical over 14 bases. The sequenced material came from peripheral blood or thyroid tissue (not recorded which). CDR3 sequence: CSWGLAGVKETQYF. The CDR3 coding sequence is TGCAGCTGGGGACTAGCGGGAGTTAAAGAGACCCAGTACTTC.